One sample yielded the 8 T cell receptor gamma chains listed below, sequenced in a study of gamma-delta T cells after stem cell transplantation. TCRdb re-called clones from the RT-PCR reads using CATT. The sample shows about 2,000 gamma-chain clones, 6.6% of them seen only once. The sample was gamma-delta T cells. These receptors came from a human donor. It is not recorded whose cells these are; they may come from a transplant donor.

In regard to this clone: A far larger clone lies a single base away; this is likely a read error. The chain recombines TRGV9 with TRGJP. TCRdb supplies no J gene; here it was assigned by aligning the nucleotide sequence to germline. This CDR3 comprises 16 residues. Germline V gene data show CDR1 as GITISATS and CDR2 as ISYDGTV (reference sequence). The CDR3 spells CALWEVRGLGKKIKVF. CDR3 DNA sequence: TGTGCCTTGTGGGAGGTGCGAGGTTTGGGTAAAAAAATCAAGGTATTT.

This clone is labeled medium-sized. The chain recombines TRGV9 with TRGJP. V was clipped by 3 bases and J by 9 bases; unmatched bases: 2. Germline V gene sequence: CDR1 GITISATS, CDR2 ISYDGTV (reference sequence). The CDR3 is made up of 14 amino acids. CDR3 in amino acids: CALWERLGKKIKVF. The CDR3 DNA reads TGTGCCTTGTGGGAGAGGTTGGGCAAAAAAATCAAGGTATTT.

A V gene of TRGV9 was called, but no J gene was assigned. Germline values: CDR1 GITISATS, CDR2 ISYDGTV (reference sequence). This CDR3 contains 16 residues. The CDR3 DNA follows: TGTGCCTTGTGGGAGGCCCAAGAGTTTTGTAAAAAAAAAAAGCTCTTT. This encodes CALWEAQEFCKKKKLF.

This clone was observed a handful of times. TCRdb's protein, taken from a much larger clone, differs from this DNA's translation at residue 10, likely owing to a read error; the protein displayed comes from the DNA. V gene TRGV9 combines with J gene TRGJP. Germline CDR1 GITISATS, CDR2 ISYDGTV (reference sequence). CDR3 size: 14 residues. The CDR3 region has the DNA TGTGCCTTGTGGCAAGAGTTGGGCAAAACAATCAAGGTATTT. It specifies CALWQELGKTIKVF.

A remark on this clone: A much larger clone sits a single nucleotide away, making a read error possible. The chain joins TRGV9 to TRGJ1 or TRGJ2. CDR1 is GITISATS, CDR2 ISYDGTV, per germline (reference sequence). The CDR3 is made up of 15 amino acids. V gave up 0 bases and J gave up 13 bases; unmatched junction bases: 18. CDR3 region: CALWEVLHYHSNKLF. CDR3 bases: TGTGCCTTGTGGGAGGTGTTACATTATCATTCTAATAAACTCTTT.

This clone was seen only a few times. The translation of this DNA and the TCRdb protein of a much larger clone differ at residue 8, probably owing to a read error; the protein shown here is translated from the DNA. Within the sample, other DNA sequences also encode this same CDR3. The chain is built from TRGV9 and TRGJP. The J gene, absent from TCRdb, was called here by matching the DNA to germline. This CDR3 is 17 amino acids long. Per the germline V gene, CDR1 is GITISATS and CDR2 is ISYDGTV (reference sequence). V lost 2 bases to trimming and J lost 7 bases; unmatched junction nucleotides: 8. Here the CDR3 reads CALWEAEVELGKKIKVF. CDR3 DNA sequence: TGTGCCTTGTGGGAGGCGGAGGTTGAGTTGGGCAAAAAAATCAAGGTATTT.

Concerning this clone: A read error likely explains this, since a far larger clone differs by one base. Other DNA sequences from this sample encode an identical CDR3 as well. The chain links TRGV9 to TRGJP. Assignment of the J gene here rests on matching the DNA to germline, because TCRdb gives none. The germline CDR1 and CDR2 sequences are GITISATS and ISYDGTV (reference sequence). The length of the CDR3 is 17 residues. This chain's CDR3 is CALWEPRQELGKKIKVF. The CDR3 DNA follows: TGTGCCTTGTGGGAGCCCCGGCAAGAGTTAGGCAAAAAAATCAAGGTATTT.

This clone came up a few times. This DNA's translation and the protein TCRdb lists, from a much larger clone, do not match at residue 2, likely due to a read error; the protein shown is translated from the DNA. The V and J genes are TRGV9 and TRGJP. Matching the DNA to germline supplied the J gene, which TCRdb does not give. CDR3 size: 17 residues. The germline gives CDR1 GITISATS, CDR2 ISYDGTV (reference sequence). The CDR3, as DNA: TGTACCTTGTGGGAGGCGGAGGGGGAGTTGGGCAAAAAAATCAAGGTATTT. As protein: CTLWEAEGELGKKIKVF.